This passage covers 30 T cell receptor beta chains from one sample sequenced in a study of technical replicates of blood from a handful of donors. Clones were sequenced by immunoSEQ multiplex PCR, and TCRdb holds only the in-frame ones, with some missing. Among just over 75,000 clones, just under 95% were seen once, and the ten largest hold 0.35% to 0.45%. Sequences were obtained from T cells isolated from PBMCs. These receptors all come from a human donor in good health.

For the CDR3, the DNA is TGTGCCAGCAGCCTTACAGGGATCCACGAGCAGTACTTC. Amino acids: CASSLTGIHEQYF. V usage is TRBV11-3 and J usage is TRBJ2-5; possibly TRBD1 for D (6 bases). Matching the DNA end better, TRBJ2-7 makes the J call doubtful. The CDR3 totals 13 residues. Germline lookup yields CDR1 SGHNT and CDR2 YENEEA.

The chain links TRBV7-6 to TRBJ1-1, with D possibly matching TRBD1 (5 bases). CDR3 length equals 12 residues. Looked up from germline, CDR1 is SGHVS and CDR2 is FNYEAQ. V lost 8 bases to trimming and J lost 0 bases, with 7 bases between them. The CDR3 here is CASRGLNTEAFF. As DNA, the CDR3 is TGTGCCAGCCGGGGGTTGAACACTGAAGCTTTCTTT.

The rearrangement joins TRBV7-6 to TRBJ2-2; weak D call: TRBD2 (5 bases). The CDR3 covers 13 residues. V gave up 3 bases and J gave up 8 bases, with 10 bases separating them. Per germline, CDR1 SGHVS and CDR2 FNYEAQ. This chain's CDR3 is CASSFKPGGELFF. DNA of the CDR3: TGTGCCAGCAGCTTTAAACCGGGAGGGGAGCTGTTTTTT.

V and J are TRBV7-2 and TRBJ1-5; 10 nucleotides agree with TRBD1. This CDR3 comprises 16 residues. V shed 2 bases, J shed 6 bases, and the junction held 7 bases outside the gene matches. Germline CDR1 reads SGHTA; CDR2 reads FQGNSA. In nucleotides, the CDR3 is TGTGCCAGCAGCTTAAGTGTTGGGACAGGGGTTCAGCCCCAGCATTTT. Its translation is CASSLSVGTGVQPQHF. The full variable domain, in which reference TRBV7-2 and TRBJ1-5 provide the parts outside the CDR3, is GAGVSQSPSNKVTEKGKDVELRCDPISGHTALYWYRQSLGQGLEFLIYFQGNSAPDKSGLPSDRFSAERTGGSVSTLTIQRTQQEDSAVYLCASSLSVGTGVQPQHFGDGTRLSIL.

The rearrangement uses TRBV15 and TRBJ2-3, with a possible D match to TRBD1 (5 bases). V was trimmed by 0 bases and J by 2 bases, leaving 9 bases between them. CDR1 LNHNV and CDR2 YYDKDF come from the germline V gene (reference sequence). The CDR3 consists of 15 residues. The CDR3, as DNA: TGTGCCACCAGCAGAGATGGACAAGTCACAGATACGCAGTATTTT. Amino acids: CATSRDGQVTDTQYF. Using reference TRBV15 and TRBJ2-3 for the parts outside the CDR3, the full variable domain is DAMVIQNPRYQVTQFGKPVTLSCSQTLNHNVMYWYQQKSSQAPKLLFHYYDKDFNNEADTPDNFQSRRPNTSFCFLDIRSPGLGDTAMYLCATSRDGQVTDTQYFGPGTRLTVL.

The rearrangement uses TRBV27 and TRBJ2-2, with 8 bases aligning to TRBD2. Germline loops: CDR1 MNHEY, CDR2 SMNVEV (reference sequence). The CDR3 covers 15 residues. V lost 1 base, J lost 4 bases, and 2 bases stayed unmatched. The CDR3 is CASSLFLAGTGELFF. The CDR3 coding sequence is TGTGCCAGCAGTTTATTCCTAGCGGGCACCGGGGAGCTGTTTTTT.

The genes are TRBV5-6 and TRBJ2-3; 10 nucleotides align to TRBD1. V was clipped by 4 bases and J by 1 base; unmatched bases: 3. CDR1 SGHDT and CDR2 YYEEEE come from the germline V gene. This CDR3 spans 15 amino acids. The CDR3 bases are TGTGCCAGCAGCCTGGGGACAGGGGGCACAGATACGCAGTATTTT. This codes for CASSLGTGGTDTQYF.

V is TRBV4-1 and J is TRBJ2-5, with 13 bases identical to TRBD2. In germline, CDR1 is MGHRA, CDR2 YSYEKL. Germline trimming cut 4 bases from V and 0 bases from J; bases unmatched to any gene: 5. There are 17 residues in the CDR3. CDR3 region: CASSPGLAGRYQETQYF. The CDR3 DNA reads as TGCGCCAGCAGCCCGGGACTAGCGGGACGGTACCAAGAGACCCAGTACTTC.

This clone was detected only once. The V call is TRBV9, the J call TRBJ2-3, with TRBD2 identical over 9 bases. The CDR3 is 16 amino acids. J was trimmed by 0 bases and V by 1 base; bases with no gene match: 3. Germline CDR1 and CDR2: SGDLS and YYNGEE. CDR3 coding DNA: TGTGCCAGCAGCGTACGTACTAGCGGGAGCACAGATACGCAGTATTTT. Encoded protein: CASSVRTSGSTDTQYF.

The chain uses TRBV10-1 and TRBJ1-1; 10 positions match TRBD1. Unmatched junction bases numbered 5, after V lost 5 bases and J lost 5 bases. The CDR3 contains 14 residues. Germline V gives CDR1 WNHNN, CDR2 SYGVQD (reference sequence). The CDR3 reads CASSPTGGLTEAFF. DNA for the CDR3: TGCGCCAGCAGTCCGACAGGGGGCCTGACTGAAGCTTTCTTT.

The CDR3 sequence: CASSFRERNTGELFF. CDR3 DNA sequence: TGTGCCAGCAGTTTCCGGGAGAGGAACACCGGGGAGCTGTTTTTT. The chain recombines TRBV27 with TRBJ2-2, with a possible D match to TRBD2 (6 bases). The CDR3 has 15 amino acids. V lost 3 bases to trimming and J lost 1 base, with 9 bases between them. Per the germline V gene, CDR1 is MNHEY and CDR2 is SMNVEV (reference sequence).

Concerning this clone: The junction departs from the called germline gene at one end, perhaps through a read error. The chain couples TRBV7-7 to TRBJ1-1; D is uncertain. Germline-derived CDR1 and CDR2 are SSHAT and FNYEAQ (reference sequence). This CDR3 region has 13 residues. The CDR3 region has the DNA TGTGCTAGCAGCCTAGAACCAGGCACTGAAGCTTTCTTT. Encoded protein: CASSLEPGTEAFF.

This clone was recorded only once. The CDR3 loop reads CASSSQGHGYTF. The CDR3 coding sequence is TGTGCCAGCAGTTCCCAGGGTCACGGCTACACCTTC. The rearrangement joins TRBV6-5 to TRBJ1-2; tentatively, D is TRBD1 (5 bases). Trimming removed 4 bases from V and 8 bases from J, with 11 bases in between. CDR3 length: 12 residues. Germline V gene sequence: CDR1 MNHEY, CDR2 SVGAGI.

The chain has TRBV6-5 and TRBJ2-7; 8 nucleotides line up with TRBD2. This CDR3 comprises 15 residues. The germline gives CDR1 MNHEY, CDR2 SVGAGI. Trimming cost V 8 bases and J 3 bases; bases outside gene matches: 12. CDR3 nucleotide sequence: TGTGCCAGCTGTGCGGTCGCAACTAGCGGCTACGAGCAGTACTTC. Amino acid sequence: CASCAVATSGYEQYF.

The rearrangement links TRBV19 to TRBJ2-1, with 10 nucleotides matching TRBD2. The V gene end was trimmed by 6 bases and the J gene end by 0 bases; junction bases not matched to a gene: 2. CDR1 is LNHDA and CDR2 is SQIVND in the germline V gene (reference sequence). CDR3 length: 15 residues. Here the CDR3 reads CASSASGGSYNEQFF. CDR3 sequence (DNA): TGTGCCAGTAGCGCTAGCGGGGGCTCCTACAATGAGCAGTTCTTC.

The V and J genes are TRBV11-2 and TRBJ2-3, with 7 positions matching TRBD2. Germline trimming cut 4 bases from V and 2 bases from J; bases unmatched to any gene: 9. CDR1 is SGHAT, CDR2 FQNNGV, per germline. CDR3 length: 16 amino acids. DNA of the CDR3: TGTGCCAGCAGCTACGAGTCGCGGGAGATCACAGATACGCAGTATTTT. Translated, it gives CASSYESREITDTQYF.

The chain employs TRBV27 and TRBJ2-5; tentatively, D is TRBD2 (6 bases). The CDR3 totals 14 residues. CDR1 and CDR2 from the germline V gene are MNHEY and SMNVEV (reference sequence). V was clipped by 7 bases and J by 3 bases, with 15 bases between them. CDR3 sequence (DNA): TGTGCCAGCACCTGGGGACTGCCTAAAGAGACCCAGTACTTC. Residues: CASTWGLPKETQYF.

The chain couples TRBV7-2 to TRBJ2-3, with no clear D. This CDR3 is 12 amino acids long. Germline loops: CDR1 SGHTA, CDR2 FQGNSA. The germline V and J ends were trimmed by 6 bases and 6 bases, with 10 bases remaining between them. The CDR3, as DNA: TGTGCCAGCAGTTATTTATCGGATACGCAGTATTTT. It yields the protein CASSYLSDTQYF.

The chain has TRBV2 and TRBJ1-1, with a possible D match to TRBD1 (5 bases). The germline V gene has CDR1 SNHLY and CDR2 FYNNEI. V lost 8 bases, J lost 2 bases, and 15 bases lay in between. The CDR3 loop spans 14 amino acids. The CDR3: CASGIRDFNTEAFF. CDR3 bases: TGTGCCAGCGGAATCAGGGATTTTAACACTGAAGCTTTCTTT.

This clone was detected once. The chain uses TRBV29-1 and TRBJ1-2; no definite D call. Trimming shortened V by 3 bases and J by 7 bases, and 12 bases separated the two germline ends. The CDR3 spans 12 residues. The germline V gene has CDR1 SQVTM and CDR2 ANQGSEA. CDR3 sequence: CSVDRGVGGYTF. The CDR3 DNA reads TGCAGCGTTGATCGGGGAGTGGGTGGCTACACCTTC.

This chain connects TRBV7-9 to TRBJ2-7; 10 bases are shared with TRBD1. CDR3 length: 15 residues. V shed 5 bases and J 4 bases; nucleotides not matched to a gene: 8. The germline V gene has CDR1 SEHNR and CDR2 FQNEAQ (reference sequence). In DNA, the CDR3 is TGTGCCAGCAGCCCCCGGGACAGGGGAATATACGAGCAGTACTTC. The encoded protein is CASSPRDRGIYEQYF.

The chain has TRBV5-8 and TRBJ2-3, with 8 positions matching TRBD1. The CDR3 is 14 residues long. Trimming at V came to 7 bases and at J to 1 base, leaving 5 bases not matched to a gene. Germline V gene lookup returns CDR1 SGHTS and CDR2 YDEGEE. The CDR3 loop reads CASSGGQGTDTQYF. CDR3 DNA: TGTGCCAGCTCTGGGGGACAGGGCACAGATACGCAGTATTTT.

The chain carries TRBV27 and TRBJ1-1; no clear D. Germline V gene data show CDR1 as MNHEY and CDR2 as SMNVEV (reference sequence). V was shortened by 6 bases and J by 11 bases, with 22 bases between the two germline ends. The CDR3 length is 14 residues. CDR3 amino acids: CASSIFPRNEEAFF. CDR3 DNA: TGTGCCAGCAGCATATTTCCCCGGAACGAGGAGGCTTTCTTT.

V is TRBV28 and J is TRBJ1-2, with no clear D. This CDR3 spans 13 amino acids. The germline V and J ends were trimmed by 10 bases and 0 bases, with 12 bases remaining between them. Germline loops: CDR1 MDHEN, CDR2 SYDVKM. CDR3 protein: CATNQEANYGYTF. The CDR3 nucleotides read TGTGCCACGAATCAGGAAGCTAACTATGGCTACACCTTC.

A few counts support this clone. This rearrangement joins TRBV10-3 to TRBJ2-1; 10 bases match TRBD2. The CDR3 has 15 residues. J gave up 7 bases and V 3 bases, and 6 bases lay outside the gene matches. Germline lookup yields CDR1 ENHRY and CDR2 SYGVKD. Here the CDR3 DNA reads TGTGCCATCAGTGATCTAGCGGGAGTCGAGAATGAGCAGTTCTTC. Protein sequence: CAISDLAGVENEQFF.

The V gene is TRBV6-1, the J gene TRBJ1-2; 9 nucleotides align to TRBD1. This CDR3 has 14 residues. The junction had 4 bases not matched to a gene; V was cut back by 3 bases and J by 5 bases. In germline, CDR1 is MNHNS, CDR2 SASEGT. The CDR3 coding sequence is TGTGCCAGCAGTGAGGGGACAGGGTCTTATGGCTACACCTTC. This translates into CASSEGTGSYGYTF.

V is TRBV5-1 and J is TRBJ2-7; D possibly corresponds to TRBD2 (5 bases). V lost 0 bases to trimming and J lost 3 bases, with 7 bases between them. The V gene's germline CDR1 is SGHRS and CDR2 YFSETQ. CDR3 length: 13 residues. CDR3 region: CASSLGTLYEQYF. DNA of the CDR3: TGCGCCAGCAGCTTGGGGACTCTCTACGAGCAGTACTTC.

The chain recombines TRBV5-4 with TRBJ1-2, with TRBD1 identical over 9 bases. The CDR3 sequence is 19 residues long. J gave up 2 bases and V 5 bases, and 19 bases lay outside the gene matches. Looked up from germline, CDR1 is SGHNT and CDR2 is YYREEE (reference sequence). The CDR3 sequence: CASSRPGQGVFSGNYGYTF. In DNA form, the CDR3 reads TGTGCCAGCAGTCGACCGGGACAGGGAGTATTCAGTGGCAACTATGGCTACACCTTC.

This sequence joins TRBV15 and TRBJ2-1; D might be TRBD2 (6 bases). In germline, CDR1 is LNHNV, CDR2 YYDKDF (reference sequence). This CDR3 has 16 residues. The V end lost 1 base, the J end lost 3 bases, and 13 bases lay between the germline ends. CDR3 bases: TGTGCCACCAGCAGAGGGGGAGGAGGCCTCTACAATGAGCAGTTCTTC. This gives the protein CATSRGGGGLYNEQFF.

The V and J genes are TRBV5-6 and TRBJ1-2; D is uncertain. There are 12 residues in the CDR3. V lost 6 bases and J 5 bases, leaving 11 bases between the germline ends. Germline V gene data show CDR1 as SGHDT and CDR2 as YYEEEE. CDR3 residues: CASIRTGYGYTF. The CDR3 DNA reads TGTGCCAGCATCAGGACGGGGTATGGCTACACCTTC. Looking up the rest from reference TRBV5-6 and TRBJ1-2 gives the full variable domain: DAGVTQSPTHLIKTRGQQVTLRCSPKSGHDTVSWYQQALGQGPQFIFQYYEEEERQRGNFPDRFSGHQFPNYSSELNVNALLLGDSALYLCASIRTGYGYTFGSGTRLTVV.